This T cell receptor beta chain was sequenced for a study of immune evolution from preneoplasia to lung adenocarcinoma. Histologic diagnosis was independently verified by two lung pathologists. Study observations and caveats: Clonality was highest in normal lung, lower in later-stage lesions apparently. Top clone frequencies peaked in normal lung, apparently declining through invasive adenocarcinoma.

Generated by immunoSEQ multiplex PCR, the TCRdb table keeps only in-frame clones and is missing some. The table shows just over 6,000 clones, with approximately 80% occurring only once. Concerning this clone itself: The antigen remains undetermined.

This CDR3 is built from 15 residues. CDR1 and CDR2 from the germline V gene are SGHRS and YFSETQ. The V end lost 5 bases, the J end lost 5 bases, and 17 bases lay between the germline ends. The clonotype comes from a donor older than 65 with lung adenocarcinoma. The sequenced material came from FFPE adjacent normal lung tissue. This chain links TRBV5-1 with TRBJ2-1; tentatively, D is TRBD1 (6 bases). DNA of the CDR3: TGCGCCAGCAGGGCCGGTGACAGGCAACACAATGAGCAGTTCTTC. It yields the protein CASRAGDRQHNEQFF. Drawing the rest from reference TRBV5-1 and TRBJ2-1, the complete variable domain is KAGVTQTPRYLIKTRGQQVTLSCSPISGHRSVSWYQQTPGQGLQFLFEYFSETQRNKGNFPGRFSGRQFSNSRSEMNVSTLELGDSALYLCASRAGDRQHNEQFFGPGTRLTVL.